This TCR beta chain was identified during a study of T cell responses to AZD1222 COVID-19 vaccine. Study-level points and caveats: Clonal diversity may have been underestimated, and the donors were mostly white British, with more females than males. Baseline seropositives among AZD1222 recipients totaled only five to seven. Spike-wide coverage was observed for vaccine-associated CD4 TCRs, with dominant responses at 160-218 and 743-854. The study reported that nearly half of spike-specific TCRs target unmutated variant regions.

TCRdb keeps only in-frame clones here, not all; method: immunoSEQ multiplex PCR. The data hold about 120,000 clones, with approximately 90% observed a single time. Worth noting for this clone: Its matching antigen is unknown.

The sample consisted of peripheral blood, taken 28 days after the second AZD1222 dose. This receptor was identified in an adult who received the AZD1222 COVID-19 vaccine.

The CDR3 reads CASSYGHNNEQFF. CDR3 bases: TGTGCCAGCAGTTATGGTCACAACAATGAGCAGTTCTTC. The V call is TRBV7-3, the J call TRBJ2-1; no clear D gene. The CDR3 covers 13 residues. The germline V gene has CDR1 SGHTA and CDR2 FQGTGA. With 6 bases removed from V and 5 bases from J, the gap between germline ends came to 11 bases.